These 12 T cell receptor beta chains were sequenced from one sample in a study of shared clonotypes between healthy human individuals. Sequenced by immunoSEQ multiplex PCR; TCRdb stores in-frame clones only, minus some. The data show some 2,400,000 clones, more than 90% seen once. Sequencing input: naive CD4+ T cells sorted from blood. Subset reported: CD45RA+ positively selected. All receptors come from a man between 18 and 35 years old in good health.

The chain joins TRBV19 to TRBJ1-5; TRBD1 matches 8 bases. Germline trimming cut 4 bases from V and 4 bases from J; bases unmatched to any gene: 6. The CDR3 has 15 residues. Germline lookup yields CDR1 LNHDA and CDR2 SQIVND (reference sequence). The CDR3 bases are TGTGCCAGTAGTAAACGTGACAGGGGTAATCAGCCCCAGCATTTT. It is translated as CASSKRDRGNQPQHF.

The chain joins TRBV6-6 to TRBJ2-7; the D gene is possibly TRBD2 (5 bases). Per germline, CDR1 MNHNY and CDR2 SVGAGI (reference sequence). This CDR3 has 14 residues. Trimming stripped 5 bases from V and 1 base from J, with 12 bases between. CDR3 residues: CASSRSGPSYEQYF. The CDR3 coding sequence is TGTGCCAGCAGTCGGAGCGGCCCGTCCTACGAGCAGTACTTC.

The chain has TRBV2 and TRBJ2-1; TRBD2 matches at 7 bases. The germline V gene encodes CDR1 SNHLY and CDR2 FYNNEI. Trimming took 4 bases from V and 3 from J; bases not matched to a gene: 6. The CDR3 totals 15 residues. The CDR3: CASSVGSGYYNEQFF. The CDR3 DNA reads as TGTGCCAGCAGTGTGGGTAGCGGGTACTACAATGAGCAGTTCTTC.

The rearrangement joins TRBV10-3 to TRBJ2-7; 9 nucleotides agree with TRBD2. The V gene's germline CDR1 is ENHRY and CDR2 SYGVKD. V gave up 8 bases and J gave up 5 bases; unmatched junction bases: 10. This CDR3 contains 14 residues. CDR3 sequence reads: CAIGRASGKHEQYF. As DNA, the CDR3 is TGTGCCATCGGTCGGGCTAGCGGGAAACACGAGCAGTACTTC.

The genes are TRBV7-2 and TRBJ2-1; 8 positions agree with TRBD2. Germline V CDR1 and CDR2: SGHTA, FQGNSA. The CDR3 loop spans 15 amino acids. The J segment lost 5 bases and the V segment lost 5 bases, leaving 8 bases of the junction unmatched. The chain's CDR3 is CASSNPAGDHNEQFF. CDR3 nucleotides: TGTGCCAGCAGCAACCCAGCGGGGGATCACAATGAGCAGTTCTTC.

Worth noting for this clone: Other DNA sequences within the sample encode an identical CDR3. The CDR3 coding sequence is TGCGCCAGCAGCTCAGGGGGTTCGAATGAAAAACTGTTTTTT. Translation gives CASSSGGSNEKLFF. This rearrangement joins TRBV5-1 to TRBJ1-4; 7 bases align to TRBD1. CDR1 and CDR2 (germline): SGHRS, YFSETQ. The CDR3 spans 14 residues. The ends lost 3 bases at V and 5 bases at J; junction bases unmatched: 4.

The chain joins TRBV30 to TRBJ2-7; D might be TRBD2 (5 bases). Germline V gives CDR1 GTSNPN, CDR2 SVGIG (reference sequence). Trimming left V 2 bases short and J 6 bases short, with 8 bases between. The CDR3 length is 11 residues. The CDR3 DNA reads as TGTGCCTGGAGTTCCCTAGCCGAGCAGTACTTC. Encoded protein: CAWSSLAEQYF.

CDR3 residues: CASSLSGARVITDTQYF. The CDR3 nucleotides are TGTGCCAGCAGTTTATCGGGGGCCAGGGTTATCACAGATACGCAGTATTTT. V and J are TRBV27 and TRBJ2-3; the D gene is possibly TRBD1 (6 bases). The V gene lost 0 bases and the J gene lost 2 bases, with 15 bases spanning the gap. The V gene's germline CDR1 is MNHEY and CDR2 SMNVEV (reference sequence). CDR3 length: 17 residues.

V is TRBV2 and J is TRBJ2-2; unclear D gene. This CDR3 region has 14 residues. The germline V and J ends were trimmed by 6 bases and 4 bases, with 12 bases remaining between them. Germline lookup yields CDR1 SNHLY and CDR2 FYNNEI. The CDR3 sequence is CASRGREATGELFF. The CDR3 DNA sequence: TGTGCCAGCAGGGGCAGAGAGGCCACCGGGGAGCTGTTTTTT.

The CDR3 region has the DNA TGTGCCAGCAGCTTGAAAGGGGCAGATACGCAGTATTTT. Translating it yields CASSLKGADTQYF. The chain employs TRBV28 and TRBJ2-3, with D tentatively TRBD1 (5 bases). Between the trimmed V and J ends, which lost 6 bases and 4 bases, there was a span of 11 bases. The CDR3 extends over 13 amino acids. The V gene's germline CDR1 is MDHEN and CDR2 SYDVKM.

As for this clone: Additional DNA sequences in this sample encode the identical CDR3. The chain recombines TRBV6-1 with TRBJ1-5; D is perhaps TRBD1 (6 bases). Deletions cut 6 bases from V and 3 bases from J, with 6 bases between. The CDR3 extends over 12 amino acids. In germline, CDR1 is MNHNS, CDR2 SASEGT. The CDR3 nucleotides read TGTGCCAGCAGGGGGGCCAATCAGCCCCAGCATTTT. It specifies CASRGANQPQHF.

The chain joins TRBV5-1 to TRBJ1-4; D uncertain. This CDR3 contains 16 residues. Trimming removed 0 bases from V and 3 bases from J, with 12 bases in between. Germline CDR1 is SGHRS and CDR2 is YFSETQ. The CDR3 coding sequence is TGCGCCAGCAGCTTGGCCGGCAGGTTTGCTAATGAAAAACTGTTTTTT. Translation gives CASSLAGRFANEKLFF.